This record concerns one TCR beta chain sequence. Its antigen is as yet unknown. The PCR ran on 60 Vbeta and 13 Jbeta primers. Sequenced by immunoSEQ multiplex PCR; TCRdb stores in-frame clones only, minus some. Of 210,000 or so clones in the sample, approximately 85% were seen once. V was trimmed by 4 bases and J by 0 bases, leaving 12 bases between them. CDR3 length: 15 residues. Germline V gene lookup returns CDR1 SGHRS and CDR2 YFSETQ. The sample is drawn from a study of cytomegalovirus exposure and HLA in healthy donors. Study-wide results and caveats: Researchers counted around 180 TCR beta chains as cytomegalovirus-associated.

Sequencing used PBMCs. J is TRBJ2-3 and V is TRBV5-1; perhaps TRBD1 as D (7 bases). The receptor comes from a girl aged 2-15 years in good health and CMV-seronegative. CDR3 sequence (DNA): TGCGCCAGCAGCGAGGAGGGGGCCAGCACAGATACGCAGTATTTT. Translating it yields CASSEEGASTDTQYF.